This T cell receptor beta chain was found in a study of T cell changes during pregnancy in multiple sclerosis (dated by TCRdb to about 2019). A note on the overall study: The study examined how the T cell repertoire changed over the course of pregnancy in women with multiple sclerosis.

Library preparation was by the immunoSEQ multiplex PCR assay. TCRdb limited this immuneACCESS table to in-frame rearrangements with V and J called. A share of clones is missing; checked studies link under half to unresolved V genes, and the rest is unexplained. The sample table records tens of thousands of clones; about 92% of these occur just once. The ten biggest clones cover over 10% of the sample. As regards this clone: The specificity of this receptor is unknown. Per-base quality was not reported, and no clone a single base away is much larger than it.

The TCR was taken from a female donor with multiple sclerosis, enrolled in a pregnancy study. The specimen comprised CD8+ T cells from peripheral blood mononuclear cells, sampled in the first trimester of pregnancy.

The CDR3 here reads CASRGLNSGNTIYF. The sequenced DNA is TGTGCCAGCAGAGGACTGAACTCTGGAAACACCATATATTTT. The chain couples TRBV6-5 to TRBJ1-3; no D gene is confidently identified. V and J lose 6 bases and 0 bases, and a span of 9 bases separates them. For CDR1 and CDR2, the germline V gene lists MNHEY and SVGAGI. There are 14 amino acids in the CDR3, from cysteine to phenylalanine inclusive. Of all the DNA, just the CDR3 is kept, 42 bases in frame from base 1.